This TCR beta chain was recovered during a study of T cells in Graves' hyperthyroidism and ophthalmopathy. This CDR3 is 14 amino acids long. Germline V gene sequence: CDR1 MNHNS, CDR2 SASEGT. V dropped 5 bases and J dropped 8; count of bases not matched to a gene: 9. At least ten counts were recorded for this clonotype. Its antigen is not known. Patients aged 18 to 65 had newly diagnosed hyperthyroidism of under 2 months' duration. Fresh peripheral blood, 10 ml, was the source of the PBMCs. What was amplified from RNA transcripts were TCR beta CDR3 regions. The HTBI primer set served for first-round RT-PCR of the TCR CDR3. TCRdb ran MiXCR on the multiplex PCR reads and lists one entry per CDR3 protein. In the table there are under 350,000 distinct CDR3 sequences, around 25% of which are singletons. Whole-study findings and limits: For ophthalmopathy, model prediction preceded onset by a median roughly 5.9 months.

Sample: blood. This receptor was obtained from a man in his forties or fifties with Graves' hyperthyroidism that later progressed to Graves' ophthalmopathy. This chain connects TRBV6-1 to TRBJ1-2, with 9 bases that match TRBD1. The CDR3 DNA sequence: TGTGCCAGCAGTCCCGGGACAGGGTTTGGAGGCTACACCTTC. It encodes CASSPGTGFGGYTF.